This T cell receptor beta chain was sequenced for a study of blood T cell repertoires in COVID-19. Across the study: Collection of acute and convalescent COVID-19 samples took place in the United States, Italy and Spain.

Germline CDR1 and CDR2: ENHRY and SYGVKD. With V trimmed by 4 bases and J by 3 bases, 2 bases remained unmatched. This CDR3 contains 15 residues. Sequenced by immunoSEQ multiplex PCR; TCRdb stores in-frame clones only, minus some. The sample holds 180,000 or so clones; about 80% are singletons and the top ten take approximately 15%. Those enrolled, adults aged about 18 to 89 years, came from under 25 US areas. Participants had their cohort set by participant-reported clinical history. The chain is built from TRBV10-3 and TRBJ2-3, with 12 positions matching TRBD2. Sequenced: PBMCs or T cells enriched from blood (not recorded which). The receptor comes from a man aged 55 to 70 who had been exposed to COVID-19. The CDR3 sequence is CAISVGTSGTDTQYF. The CDR3 DNA reads TGTGCCATCAGTGTTGGGACTAGCGGGACAGATACGCAGTATTTT.